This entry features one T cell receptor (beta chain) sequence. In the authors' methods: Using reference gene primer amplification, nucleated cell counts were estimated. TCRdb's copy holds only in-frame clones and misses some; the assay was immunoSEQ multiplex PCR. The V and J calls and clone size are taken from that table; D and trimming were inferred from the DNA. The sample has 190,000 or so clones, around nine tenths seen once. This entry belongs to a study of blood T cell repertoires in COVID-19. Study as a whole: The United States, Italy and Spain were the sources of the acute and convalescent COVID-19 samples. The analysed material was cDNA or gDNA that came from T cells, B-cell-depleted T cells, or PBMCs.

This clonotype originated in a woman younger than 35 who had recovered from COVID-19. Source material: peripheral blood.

The CDR3 DNA sequence: TGCGCCAGCAGCCAAGGAAGAGGTGCCGGAACCGAGCAGTACTTC. Translating gives CASSQGRGAGTEQYF. The chain has TRBV4-1 and TRBJ2-7; no clear D. The germline V gene has CDR1 MGHRA and CDR2 YSYEKL. Trimming took 1 base from V and 6 from J, leaving 16 bases between them. The length of the CDR3 is 15 residues.